A selection of T cell receptor beta chains follows, all from one sample in a study of post-analysis software for immune sequencing data. TCRdb used MiXCR to reprocess the PCR reads, holding one entry per CDR3 protein. The sample holds some 700,000 distinct CDR3 sequences, approximately 60% seen once. The specimen sequenced was blood. These receptors all stem from a girl aged 2 to 9 with multiple sclerosis. Both conserved end residues are part of each CDR3. D genes are given only for firm matches. Clone size is not always given. Where it is, it says once, few, many or a class for expanded clones.

clone size: NA; V gene: TRBV12-3/TRBV12-4; D gene: TRBD2; J gene: TRBJ2-7; CDR3 protein: CASSPGTSGSIPSYEQYF; CDR3 DNA: TGTGCCAGCAGCCCCGGGACTAGCGGGAGTATCCCCTCCTACGAGCAGTACTTC
clone size: few; V gene: TRBV7-2; D gene: TRBD2; J gene: TRBJ2-1; CDR3 protein: CASSQTSGTYNEQFF; CDR3 DNA: TGTGCCAGCAGCCAGACTAGCGGGACATACAATGAGCAGTTCTTC
clone size: few; V gene: TRBV5-6; D gene: NA; J gene: TRBJ1-2; CDR3 protein: CASSADHRANYGYTF; CDR3 DNA: TGTGCCAGCAGCGCTGACCACCGAGCTAACTATGGCTACACCTTC
clone size: NA; V gene: TRBV5-1; D gene: NA; J gene: TRBJ2-1; CDR3 protein: CASSFSLLNEQFF; CDR3 DNA: TGCGCCAGCAGCTTTAGTCTGTTAAATGAGCAGTTCTTC
clone size: NA; V gene: TRBV29-1; D gene: NA; J gene: TRBJ1-1; CDR3 protein: CSVAAGMTTEAFF; CDR3 DNA: TGCAGCGTTGCCGCGGGGATGACCACTGAAGCTTTCTTT
clone size: NA; V gene: TRBV5-1; D gene: TRBD2; J gene: TRBJ2-1; CDR3 protein: CASSLGLAGVTYNEQFF; CDR3 DNA: TGCGCCAGCAGCTTGGGACTAGCGGGAGTCACCTACAATGAGCAGTTCTTC
clone size: NA; V gene: TRBV20-1; D gene: NA; J gene: TRBJ2-5; CDR3 protein: CSAREVQETQYF; CDR3 DNA: TGCAGCGCTAGAGAAGTCCAAGAGACCCAGTACTTC
clone size: NA; V gene: TRBV20-1; D gene: NA; J gene: TRBJ1-4; CDR3 protein: CSARGGDAKLFF; CDR3 DNA: TGCAGTGCTAGAGGCGGCGACGCAAAACTGTTTTTT
clone size: NA; V gene: TRBV6-6; D gene: TRBD1; J gene: TRBJ1-2; CDR3 protein: CASSITGDGGYTF; CDR3 DNA: TGTGCCAGCAGCATAACAGGGGACGGAGGCTACACCTTC
clone size: NA; V gene: TRBV6-6; D gene: NA; J gene: TRBJ1-5; CDR3 protein: CASSYAGYQPQHF; CDR3 DNA: TGTGCCAGCAGTTACGCAGGGTATCAGCCCCAGCATTTT
clone size: NA; V gene: TRBV20-1; D gene: NA; J gene: TRBJ1-4; CDR3 protein: CSARAEAGEKLFF; CDR3 DNA: TGCAGTGCTAGAGCTGAGGCCGGGGAAAAACTGTTTTTT
clone size: NA; V gene: TRBV5-1; D gene: TRBD2; J gene: TRBJ2-7; CDR3 protein: CASSLSTSGRHEQYF; CDR3 DNA: TGCGCCAGCAGCTTGTCTACTAGCGGGAGACATGAGCAGTACTTC
clone size: NA; V gene: TRBV5-1; D gene: TRBD2; J gene: TRBJ2-2; CDR3 protein: CASSSVGLAGGANTGELFF; CDR3 DNA: TGCGCCAGCAGCTCCGTTGGTCTAGCGGGGGGCGCGAACACCGGGGAGCTGTTTTTT
clone size: NA; V gene: TRBV10-3; D gene: NA; J gene: TRBJ2-3; CDR3 protein: CAISRGVFAQYF; CDR3 DNA: TGTGCCATCAGTAGGGGGGTGTTTGCGCAGTATTTT
clone size: NA; V gene: TRBV24-1; D gene: TRBD1; J gene: TRBJ2-4; CDR3 protein: CATSEGTGIHHEQYF; CDR3 DNA: TGTGCCACCAGTGAGGGGACAGGAATCCACCATGAGCAGTACTTC
clone size: few; V gene: TRBV29-1; D gene: TRBD1; J gene: TRBJ2-1; CDR3 protein: CSVSGTGPKRYNEQFF; CDR3 DNA: TGCAGCGTTTCCGGGACAGGCCCCAAACGCTACAATGAGCAGTTCTTC
clone size: NA; V gene: TRBV10-3; D gene: TRBD1; J gene: TRBJ1-6; CDR3 protein: CAINGDRTGSPLHF; CDR3 DNA: TGTGCCATCAATGGGGACCGGACAGGATCACCCCTCCACTTT
clone size: few; V gene: TRBV6-2/TRBV6-3; D gene: NA; J gene: TRBJ2-1; CDR3 protein: CASSYRIYNEQFF; CDR3 DNA: TGTGCCAGCAGTTACCGGATTTACAATGAGCAGTTCTTC
clone size: NA; V gene: TRBV10-3; D gene: NA; J gene: TRBJ2-5; CDR3 protein: CAIKGGAQETQYF; CDR3 DNA: TGTGCCATCAAGGGCGGGGCCCAAGAGACCCAGTACTTC
clone size: NA; V gene: TRBV12-3/TRBV12-4; D gene: TRBD2; J gene: TRBJ2-7; CDR3 protein: CASSPHLSGVGRDEQYF; CDR3 DNA: TGTGCCAGCAGTCCGCACCTCTCTGGGGTGGGGAGGGACGAGCAGTACTTC
clone size: NA; V gene: TRBV12-5; D gene: NA; J gene: TRBJ2-3; CDR3 protein: CASGFGTITDTQYF; CDR3 DNA: TGTGCTAGTGGTTTCGGGACGATCACAGATACGCAGTATTTT
clone size: NA; V gene: TRBV29-1; D gene: NA; J gene: TRBJ1-2; CDR3 protein: CSVVFGPYGYTF; CDR3 DNA: TGCAGCGTTGTATTCGGACCTTATGGCTACACCTTC
clone size: few; V gene: TRBV12-3/TRBV12-4; D gene: NA; J gene: TRBJ1-2; CDR3 protein: CASTWTPLSYGYTF; CDR3 DNA: TGTGCCAGCACCTGGACACCCCTCAGCTATGGCTACACCTTC
clone size: few; V gene: TRBV3-1; D gene: TRBD1; J gene: TRBJ1-2; CDR3 protein: CASSQRGQGIYGYTF; CDR3 DNA: TGTGCCAGCAGCCAAAGAGGACAGGGAATCTATGGCTACACCTTC
clone size: few; V gene: TRBV6-5; D gene: TRBD2; J gene: TRBJ2-3; CDR3 protein: CASRPRTSGDTQYF; CDR3 DNA: TGTGCCAGCAGACCAAGGACTAGCGGCGATACGCAGTATTTT
clone size: NA; V gene: TRBV6-6; D gene: NA; J gene: TRBJ2-5; CDR3 protein: CATRGRRGTPMEETQYF; CDR3 DNA: TGTGCCACCCGGGGTAGGAGAGGGACACCGATGGAAGAGACCCAGTACTTC
clone size: few; V gene: TRBV29-1; D gene: NA; J gene: TRBJ1-1; CDR3 protein: CSVVVGGDTEAFF; CDR3 DNA: TGCAGCGTTGTAGTAGGGGGGGACACTGAAGCTTTCTTT
clone size: NA; V gene: TRBV27; D gene: TRBD1; J gene: TRBJ2-1; CDR3 protein: CASSQGQGKRNFF; CDR3 DNA: TGTGCCAGCAGCCAAGGACAGGGGAAAAGGAACTTCTTC
clone size: NA; V gene: TRBV12-3/TRBV12-4; D gene: TRBD2; J gene: TRBJ2-1; CDR3 protein: CASGGTSGRDEQFF; CDR3 DNA: TGTGCCAGCGGAGGGACTAGCGGGAGGGATGAGCAGTTCTTC
clone size: few; V gene: TRBV20-1; D gene: NA; J gene: TRBJ2-5; CDR3 protein: CSARIQETQYF; CDR3 DNA: TGCAGTGCTAGGATCCAAGAGACCCAGTACTTC
clone size: NA; V gene: TRBV6-5; D gene: TRBD2; J gene: TRBJ2-5; CDR3 protein: CASSYSGRAEETQYF; CDR3 DNA: TGTGCCAGCAGTTACAGCGGGAGGGCCGAAGAGACCCAGTACTTC
clone size: NA; V gene: TRBV7-2; D gene: TRBD1; J gene: TRBJ1-2; CDR3 protein: CASSLRQGANYGYTF; CDR3 DNA: TGTGCCAGCAGCTTAAGACAGGGGGCTAACTATGGCTACACCTTC
clone size: NA; V gene: TRBV6-6; D gene: NA; J gene: TRBJ2-7; CDR3 protein: CASKPWGYEQYF; CDR3 DNA: TGCGCCAGCAAACCGTGGGGCTACGAGCAGTACTTC
clone size: NA; V gene: TRBV20-1; D gene: NA; J gene: TRBJ2-1; CDR3 protein: CSASDGVRFF; CDR3 DNA: TGCAGTGCTAGTGACGGGGTTCGGTTCTTC
clone size: few; V gene: TRBV5-1; D gene: NA; J gene: TRBJ2-3; CDR3 protein: CASSLGRVDTQYF; CDR3 DNA: TGCGCCAGCAGCTTGGGACGCGTGGATACGCAGTATTTT
clone size: NA; V gene: TRBV3-1; D gene: NA; J gene: TRBJ2-1; CDR3 protein: CASSHAWGESSEQFF; CDR3 DNA: TGTGCCAGCAGCCATGCGTGGGGGGAATCGAGTGAGCAGTTCTTC
clone size: NA; V gene: TRBV29-1; D gene: TRBD1; J gene: TRBJ2-5; CDR3 protein: CSVAPAMTGKGETQYF; CDR3 DNA: TGCAGCGTGGCCCCCGCTATGACAGGGAAGGGGGAGACCCAGTACTTC
clone size: NA; V gene: TRBV29-1; D gene: NA; J gene: TRBJ2-1; CDR3 protein: CSVEVLYRNEQFF; CDR3 DNA: TGCAGCGTTGAAGTGCTATACAGGAATGAGCAGTTCTTC
clone size: NA; V gene: TRBV19; D gene: NA; J gene: TRBJ2-5; CDR3 protein: CASRPRLGGGNEQYF; CDR3 DNA: TGTGCCAGTAGACCCCGACTAGGGGGGGGGAATGAGCAGTACTTC
clone size: few; V gene: TRBV6-1; D gene: TRBD1; J gene: TRBJ1-5; CDR3 protein: CASSEPGQVRRPQHF; CDR3 DNA: TGTGCCAGCAGTGAACCGGGACAGGTTCGACGGCCCCAGCATTTT
clone size: NA; V gene: TRBV20-1; D gene: NA; J gene: TRBJ2-1; CDR3 protein: CSARDWRGWNEQFF; CDR3 DNA: TGCAGTGCTAGAGATTGGAGGGGGTGGAATGAGCAGTTCTTC
clone size: NA; V gene: TRBV11-3; D gene: NA; J gene: TRBJ1-6; CDR3 protein: CASSGAGFDNSPLHF; CDR3 DNA: TGTGCCAGCAGCGGAGCGGGCTTCGATAATTCACCCCTCCACTTT
clone size: NA; V gene: TRBV20-1; D gene: NA; J gene: TRBJ1-5; CDR3 protein: CSARVGAGNQPQHF; CDR3 DNA: TGCAGTGCTAGAGTGGGGGCTGGAAATCAGCCCCAGCATTTT
clone size: NA; V gene: TRBV10-3; D gene: TRBD1; J gene: TRBJ1-4; CDR3 protein: CAIGPGQGSEKLFF; CDR3 DNA: TGTGCCATCGGGCCCGGACAGGGGTCTGAAAAACTGTTTTTT
clone size: NA; V gene: TRBV20-1; D gene: TRBD2; J gene: TRBJ2-7; CDR3 protein: CSARDERASGSSYNEQYF; CDR3 DNA: TGCAGTGCTAGAGATGAAAGGGCCAGCGGGAGCTCCTACAATGAGCAGTACTTC
clone size: NA; V gene: TRBV5-1; D gene: NA; J gene: TRBJ2-2; CDR3 protein: CASGGSPPEKTGELFF; CDR3 DNA: TGCGCCAGCGGAGGGAGCCCGCCGGAAAAAACCGGGGAGCTGTTTTTT
clone size: few; V gene: TRBV29-1; D gene: NA; J gene: TRBJ2-7; CDR3 protein: CSVELPGLDYEQYF; CDR3 DNA: TGCAGCGTCGAGTTACCGGGACTGGACTACGAGCAGTACTTC
clone size: NA; V gene: TRBV9; D gene: TRBD2; J gene: TRBJ2-1; CDR3 protein: CASSPLGTSFDERFF; CDR3 DNA: TGTGCCAGCAGCCCCCTCGGGACTAGTTTCGATGAGCGGTTCTTC
clone size: few; V gene: TRBV4-1; D gene: NA; J gene: TRBJ2-7; CDR3 protein: CASSQLPAAVTYEQYF; CDR3 DNA: TGCGCCAGCAGCCAACTACCGGCAGCCGTTACCTACGAGCAGTACTTC
clone size: few; V gene: TRBV7-2; D gene: NA; J gene: TRBJ2-7; CDR3 protein: CASRGGMGEQYF; CDR3 DNA: TGTGCCAGCCGGGGCGGTATGGGGGAGCAGTACTTC
clone size: NA; V gene: TRBV18; D gene: TRBD2; J gene: TRBJ2-5; CDR3 protein: CASSPRSAGEETQYF; CDR3 DNA: TGTGCCAGCTCACCGCGCAGCGCGGGGGAAGAGACCCAGTACTTC
clone size: NA; V gene: TRBV6-1; D gene: NA; J gene: TRBJ1-4; CDR3 protein: CASRRTADNVKYATNEKLFF; CDR3 DNA: TGTGCCAGCAGGCGTACCGCCGACAATGTGAAATATGCAACTAATGAAAAACTGTTTTTT
clone size: few; V gene: TRBV11-2; D gene: TRBD1; J gene: TRBJ2-7; CDR3 protein: CASSLDRGAYEQYF; CDR3 DNA: TGTGCCAGCAGCCTTGACAGGGGAGCCTACGAGCAGTACTTC
clone size: NA; V gene: TRBV9; D gene: TRBD1; J gene: TRBJ2-1; CDR3 protein: CASSVSGTGWNEQFF; CDR3 DNA: TGTGCCAGCAGCGTATCCGGGACAGGGTGGAATGAGCAGTTCTTC
clone size: few; V gene: TRBV29-1; D gene: NA; J gene: TRBJ2-1; CDR3 protein: CSIQAPSPYNEQFF; CDR3 DNA: TGCAGCATACAGGCCCCGAGCCCCTACAATGAGCAGTTCTTC
clone size: many; V gene: TRBV5-1; D gene: TRBD2; J gene: TRBJ2-1; CDR3 protein: CASSLLAGVYNEQFF; CDR3 DNA: TGCGCCAGCAGCTTACTAGCGGGCGTATACAATGAGCAGTTCTTC
clone size: NA; V gene: TRBV9; D gene: TRBD1; J gene: TRBJ2-7; CDR3 protein: CASSSLTGGSYEQYF; CDR3 DNA: TGTGCCAGCAGCTCATTGACAGGGGGCAGTTACGAGCAGTACTTC
clone size: once; V gene: TRBV20-1; D gene: NA; J gene: TRBJ1-1; CDR3 protein: CSARDRGARVGTEAFF; CDR3 DNA: TGCAGTGCTAGAGATAGGGGGGCGCGGGTGGGCACTGAAGCTTTCTTT